Reported below is one T cell receptor beta chain. Original data processing: Estimation of nucleated cell counts relied on the amplification of reference gene primers. Using immunoSEQ multiplex PCR, the repertoire was profiled, and TCRdb retains in-frame clones only, with some absent. V and J calls and clone size follow that table, whereas D and trimming were derived from the DNA. The repertoire holds 110,000 or so clones, with approximately 80% as singletons. The record originates from a study of blood T cell repertoires in COVID-19. Looking at the study overall: Specimens from acute and convalescent COVID-19 originated in the United States, Italy and Spain. PBMCs, B-cell-depleted T cells, or T cells provided the cDNA or gDNA that made up the material.

Trimming took off 6 bases at V and 5 bases at J, with 13 bases between the two ends. This CDR3 spans 13 amino acids. The germline V gene encodes CDR1 MGHDK and CDR2 SYGVNS. Sequencing was performed on peripheral blood. This TCR was recovered from a woman aged 40 to 50 with acute or convalescent COVID-19. V is TRBV25-1 and J is TRBJ1-1; D unclear. The CDR3 DNA is TGTGCCAGCAGCCCAAGGGAGAGGACTGAAGCTTTCTTT. Its translation: CASSPRERTEAFF.